This TCR beta chain was documented in a study of breast tumors, draining lymph nodes, adjacent tissues (dated by TCRdb to the mid-2010s). In the study overall: The study compared TCR beta repertoires across tumor, adjacent nontumor tissue and axillary lymph nodes from breast cancer patients. In human breast cancer, the study set out to evaluate how tumor, surrounding tissue and draining lymph node repertoires relate to one another and whether T cells may move between these sites. Findings and caveats that apply to the study as a whole: Tumor and nontumor tissue repertoires were significantly more similar in luminal-like than in basal-like breast cancer. Tumor T-cell repertoires showed less diversity than lymph node repertoires and more diversity than nontumor tissue repertoires, and tumor T-cell repertoires showed preferential V and J gene usage. Rather than being directly demonstrated, the conclusion that tumor T cells originate in lymph nodes was presented as consistent with a hypothesis. The data were judged consistent with most tumor T cells deriving from the lymph node and then expanding within tumor tissue.

Comment on this clonotype: The target of this receptor is not known. A read error may produce the germline difference seen at one junction end.

For sequencing, an Illumina HiSeq 2000 was employed. TCR beta chain libraries were generated by multiplex PCR amplification. High-throughput sequencing was used to analyze the amplified TCR beta chain products. The public sequencing data were trimmed at Q25 with fastp and processed into clonotypes with MiXCR by TCRdb, which kept only in-frame beta chains. A single entry per CDR3 protein holds the most common genes and DNA from its merged rows. In all, the sample holds under 150,000 distinct CDR3 sequences, and 20% of those were seen once. The ten largest clones represent approximately 3.5% of the sample. Reading the germline V gene (reference sequence) gives CDR1 SGHNT and CDR2 YYREEE. There are 15 amino acids in the CDR3, from cysteine to phenylalanine inclusive. The sequence is cut down to CDR3 DNA, 45 bases in frame from base 1. The lymph node samples were taken from the axillary draining lymph nodes of breast cancer patients.

The rearranged segments are TRBV5-4 and TRBJ2-4, with 7 bases matching TRBD1. Sequencing was done on a sample of axillary lymph node tissue. This sequence originates from a female donor with breast cancer. Some clones in this sample may be carry-over from other donors' samples. The DNA is TGTGCCAGCAGCCGGGACAGTTCGGTCAAAATCATTCAGTACTTC. Its protein product is CASSRDSSVKIIQYF.